The entry that follows covers one T cell receptor (beta chain) sequence. Its antigen is not known. The data are from a study of T cell responses to AZD1222 COVID-19 vaccine. Findings of the study overall: Donors were mostly white British, more females; clonal diversity possibly underestimated. Unmutated regions of variants are reportedly targeted by nearly half of spike-specific TCRs.

The germline V gene encodes CDR1 SGHAT and CDR2 FQNNGV. The V end lost 0 bases, the J end lost 4 bases, and 18 bases lay between the germline ends. CDR3 length: 17 residues. Repertoires were generated with immunoSEQ multiplex PCR, while TCRdb's copy carries only in-frame clones and drops some. This sample yields about 120,000 clones, of which approximately 90% are seen a single time; under 4.5% belongs to the top ten. Sequencing was performed on peripheral blood, taken 28 days after the second dose of the MenACWY control vaccine. This chain joins TRBV11-2 and TRBJ1-2; a weak D match, TRBD1 (5 bases). The sequence was collected from an adult who received the MenACWY meningococcal vaccine as a control. In DNA form, the CDR3 reads TGTGCCAGCAGCTTAGATCTCACGCGACAGACGAGCTATGGCTACACCTTC. Protein product: CASSLDLTRQTSYGYTF. The variable domain in full, with the rest retrieved from reference TRBV11-2 and TRBJ1-2, is EAGVAQSPRYKIIEKRQSVAFWCNPISGHATLYWYQQILGQGPKLLIQFQNNGVVDDSQLPKDRFSAERLKGVDSTLKIQPAKLEDSAVYLCASSLDLTRQTSYGYTFGSGTRLTVV.